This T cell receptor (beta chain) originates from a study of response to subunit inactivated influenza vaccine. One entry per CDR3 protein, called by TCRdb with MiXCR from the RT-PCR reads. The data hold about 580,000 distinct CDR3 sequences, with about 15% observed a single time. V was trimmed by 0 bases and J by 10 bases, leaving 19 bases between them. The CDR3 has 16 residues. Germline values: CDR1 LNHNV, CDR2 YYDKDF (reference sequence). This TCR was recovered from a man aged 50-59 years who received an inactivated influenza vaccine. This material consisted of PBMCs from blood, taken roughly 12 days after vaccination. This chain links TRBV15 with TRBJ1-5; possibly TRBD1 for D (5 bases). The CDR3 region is CATSRDRWGGIDPQHF. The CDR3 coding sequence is TGTGCCACCAGCAGAGATAGGTGGGGCGGAATAGATCCCCAGCATTTT.